This TCR beta chain comes out of a study of shared clonotypes between healthy human individuals. Study context: Ranging from 18 to 49 in age, donors were a couple of women and three men. Per-donor plates numbered three CD4 naive, three CD4 memory, two CD8 naive and one CD8 memory.

On sorted subsets, replicate PCRs used roughly 220 ng DNA, or about 30,000 T cell genomes. TCRdb's copy holds only in-frame clones and misses some; the assay was immunoSEQ multiplex PCR. The sample lists approximately 720,000 clones, under 95% occurring once. The study, taken as a whole, reports: The researchers took only blood, and tissue repertoires probably look different.

As for this clone: Its target is not known.

Trimming took off 1 base at V and 5 bases at J, with 8 bases between the two ends. The CDR3 extends over 13 amino acids. In germline, CDR1 is SGHRS, CDR2 YFSETQ. CD45RO-negative CD8 cells positively selected for CCR7 made up the naive population, which excluded terminally differentiated effector memory CD45RA+ cells. The origin of this receptor is a man aged 25 to 40 in good health. Sequencing input: naive CD8+ T cells sorted from blood. The J gene is TRBJ2-3, the V gene TRBV5-1; D unresolved. The CDR3 spells CASSLSVKDTQYF. DNA of the CDR3: TGCGCCAGCAGCTTGTCGGTAAAAGATACGCAGTATTTT.